These T cell receptor beta chains were read from a single sample in a study of blood T cell repertoires in COVID-19. Repertoires were generated with immunoSEQ multiplex PCR, while TCRdb's copy carries only in-frame clones and drops some. This table holds roughly 500,000 clones, roughly 90% found once. The specimen sequenced was PBMCs or T cells enriched from blood (not recorded which). The origin of the receptors is a woman aged 40 to 50 who had recovered from COVID-19. The CDR3 runs from the conserved cysteine through the conserved F or W. D genes are given only for firm matches.

CDR3 DNA: TGTGCCAGTAGTACCCAGACTTCCTACAATGAGCAGTTCTTC
CDR3 protein: CASSTQTSYNEQFF
D gene: -
V gene: TRBV19
J gene: TRBJ2-1

CDR3 DNA: TGTGCCAGCAGCCCCACCCCCGACAGGGTACGCGAGCAGTACTTC
CDR3 protein: CASSPTPDRVREQYF
D gene: TRBD1
V gene: TRBV7-2
J gene: TRBJ2-7

CDR3 DNA: TGCGCCAGCAGCTTGTTGGGGAGGAACACTGAAGCTTTCTTT
CDR3 protein: CASSLLGRNTEAFF
D gene: -
V gene: TRBV5-1
J gene: TRBJ1-1

CDR3 DNA: TGTGCCAGCAGCCAAGAGGGGGGACAGGGGGTTTCTAATGAAAAACTGTTTTTT
CDR3 protein: CASSQEGGQGVSNEKLFF
D gene: TRBD1
V gene: TRBV3-1/TRBV3-2
J gene: TRBJ1-4

CDR3 DNA: TGTGCCAGCTCGAGGACAACTAATTCACCCCTCCACTTT
CDR3 protein: CASSRTTNSPLHF
D gene: -
V gene: TRBV3-1/TRBV3-2
J gene: TRBJ1-6

CDR3 DNA: TGTGCCAGCAGCGTGGGGAGACACCCGAACACTGAAGCTTTCTTT
CDR3 protein: CASSVGRHPNTEAFF
D gene: -
V gene: TRBV2
J gene: TRBJ1-1

CDR3 DNA: TGTGCCAGCAGGCCCAGCGTTCTTAGCGGGAGGGGGTCCACAGATACGCAGTATTTT
CDR3 protein: CASRPSVLSGRGSTDTQYF
D gene: TRBD2
V gene: TRBV5-6
J gene: TRBJ2-3

CDR3 DNA: TGTGCCAGCAGCCCACAGGCCGGGGAGCTGTTTTTT
CDR3 protein: CASSPQAGELFF
D gene: -
V gene: TRBV6-5
J gene: TRBJ2-2

CDR3 DNA: TGTGCCAGCTCACCATCAGGGGCGAATACAGATACGCAGTATTTT
CDR3 protein: CASSPSGANTDTQYF
D gene: -
V gene: TRBV18
J gene: TRBJ2-3

CDR3 DNA: TGCGCCAGCAGGCGGGACAGGGCAAACTATGGCTACACCTTC
CDR3 protein: CASRRDRANYGYTF
D gene: TRBD1
V gene: TRBV4-3
J gene: TRBJ1-2

CDR3 DNA: TGCGCCAGCAGCCAAGGTACGGGGGGCGCCGACACTGAAGCTTTCTTT
CDR3 protein: CASSQGTGGADTEAFF
D gene: -
V gene: TRBV4-1
J gene: TRBJ1-1

CDR3 DNA: TGTGCCAGCAGCTTAGGCTACCTCGGGACAGGGGTAGATGGCTACACCTTC
CDR3 protein: CASSLGYLGTGVDGYTF
D gene: TRBD1
V gene: TRBV7-9
J gene: TRBJ1-2

CDR3 DNA: TGTGCCAGCAGCTTGGAGTTAGATAGCTCCTACAATGAGCAGTTCTTC
CDR3 protein: CASSLELDSSYNEQFF
D gene: -
V gene: TRBV5-8
J gene: TRBJ2-1

CDR3 DNA: TGTGCCAGCAGCTTAGATCAGATCCCCTATGGCTACACCTTC
CDR3 protein: CASSLDQIPYGYTF
D gene: -
V gene: TRBV11-2
J gene: TRBJ1-2